The 16 T cell receptor beta chains reported below all come from one sample, sequenced in a study of T cell changes during pregnancy in multiple sclerosis. Measured with immunoSEQ multiplex PCR; TCRdb has only the in-frame clones, and not every one. The sample has around 55,000 clones, 94% seen once. The sequences come from CD8+ T cells from peripheral blood mononuclear cells, collected in the third trimester of pregnancy. These receptors were obtained from a female donor with multiple sclerosis, enrolled in a pregnancy study.

The chain couples TRBV7-9 to TRBJ2-2; 7 nucleotides line up with TRBD1. The CDR3 totals 17 residues. Germline assignment: CDR1 SEHNR and CDR2 FQNEAQ (reference sequence). V was pared by 4 bases and J by 1 base, with 9 bases of the junction left unmatched. The CDR3 DNA sequence: TGTGCCAGCAGCTGGCCCGAGACAGGGAAGAACACCGGGGAGCTGTTTTTT. Amino acid sequence: CASSWPETGKNTGELFF.

V usage is TRBV7-9 and J usage is TRBJ2-7, with a weak D call TRBD2 (5 bases). Between the trimmed V and J ends, which lost 5 bases and 3 bases, there was a span of 8 bases. Per the germline V gene, CDR1 is SEHNR and CDR2 is FQNEAQ (reference sequence). This CDR3 has 12 residues. The CDR3 protein is CASSPTSYEQYF. The CDR3 coding sequence is TGTGCCAGCAGCCCCACTAGCTACGAGCAGTACTTC.

V usage is TRBV7-2 and J usage is TRBJ2-7; TRBD2 matches at 8 bases. V shed 5 bases, J shed 0 bases, and the junction held 6 bases outside the gene matches. The germline V gene encodes CDR1 SGHTA and CDR2 FQGNSA. The CDR3 runs 15 residues. The CDR3 loop reads CASSLIAGSSYEQYF. In DNA form, the CDR3 reads TGTGCCAGCAGCCTGATAGCGGGAAGCTCCTACGAGCAGTACTTC.

CDR3 nucleotides: TGTGCCAGCAGCCCCGGAACTAGCGGTCTTGGGGGAGAGACCCAGTACTTC. It encodes CASSPGTSGLGGETQYF. The chain is built from TRBV5-4 and TRBJ2-5; 8 bases map to TRBD2. V lost 4 bases and J lost 4; bases outside the gene matches: 15. Germline CDR1 SGHNT, CDR2 YYREEE (reference sequence). The CDR3 is made up of 17 amino acids.

This chain links TRBV6-5 with TRBJ2-7, with TRBD2 matching over 8 bases. Germline trimming cut 6 bases from V and 1 base from J; bases unmatched to any gene: 5. The CDR3 runs 14 residues. The V gene's germline CDR1 is MNHEY and CDR2 SVGAGI. CDR3 protein: CASRPGGDSYEQYF. The CDR3 DNA sequence: TGTGCCAGCAGACCCGGGGGGGATTCCTACGAGCAGTACTTC.

This clone was observed once. This chain joins TRBV28 and TRBJ2-7, with a tentative D call TRBD2 (5 bases). The length of the CDR3 is 16 residues. Germline V CDR1 and CDR2: MDHEN, SYDVKM. V dropped 2 bases and J dropped 3 bases, with 17 bases sitting between them. The CDR3 region has the DNA TGTGCCAGCAGTTTACAAGGAAACAGCGGATTCTACGAGCAGTACTTC. It yields the protein CASSLQGNSGFYEQYF. The full variable domain, with the rest looked up from reference TRBV28 and TRBJ2-7, is DVKVTQSSRYLVKRTGEKVFLECVQDMDHENMFWYRQDPGLGLRLIYFSYDVKMKEKGDIPEGYSVSREKKERFSLILESASTNQTSMYLCASSLQGNSGFYEQYFGPGTRLTVT.

This chain connects TRBV14 to TRBJ2-7, with TRBD2 identical over 10 bases. The CDR3 loop spans 15 amino acids. V lost 0 bases and J lost 4; bases outside the gene matches: 3. CDR1 SGHDN and CDR2 FVKESK come from the germline V gene. For the CDR3, the DNA is TGTGCCAGCAGCCAAGAAACTAGCGGGGTGTACGAGCAGTACTTC. Protein sequence: CASSQETSGVYEQYF.

The chain is built from TRBV7-4 and TRBJ2-5; D is perhaps TRBD2 (6 bases). V lost 6 bases and J lost 4, with 18 bases in between. The CDR3 runs to 15 residues. Germline lookup yields CDR1 SGHVT and CDR2 SQSDAQ. CDR3 sequence reads: CASSSDYQGVETQYF. CDR3 coding DNA: TGTGCCAGCAGTTCGGACTACCAAGGGGTAGAGACCCAGTACTTC.

The genes are TRBV27 and TRBJ2-7; 13 bases match TRBD2. With V trimmed by 10 bases and J by 5 bases, 5 bases remained unmatched. CDR1 MNHEY and CDR2 SMNVEV come from the germline V gene (reference sequence). The CDR3 consists of 13 residues. The CDR3 spells CATGLAGVDEQYF. Here the CDR3 DNA reads TGTGCCACCGGACTAGCGGGAGTCGACGAGCAGTACTTC.

CDR3 sequence reads: CASSLGPGEVEQYF. CDR3 coding DNA: TGTGCCAGCAGCTTGGGGCCGGGAGAAGTCGAGCAGTACTTC. The V gene is TRBV5-6, the J gene TRBJ2-7, with D tentatively TRBD2 (6 bases). The CDR3 sequence is 14 residues long. CDR1 is SGHDT and CDR2 is YYEEEE in the germline V gene. V was pared by 0 bases and J by 6 bases, with 13 bases between.

The chain recombines TRBV6-4 with TRBJ1-2; no clear D. Germline CDR1 and CDR2: MRHNA and SNTAGT. V was cut by 0 bases and J by 8 bases, with 7 bases left in between. There are 12 residues in the CDR3. The CDR3, as DNA: TGTGCCAGCAGTGACTCCCTCAGAGGCTACACCTTC. It encodes CASSDSLRGYTF.

The J gene is TRBJ2-1, the V gene TRBV27; TRBD2 matches at 8 bases. The CDR3 spans 18 residues. The ends lost 1 base at V and 4 bases at J; junction bases unmatched: 12. Germline V gene data show CDR1 as MNHEY and CDR2 as SMNVEV (reference sequence). For the CDR3, the DNA is TGTGCCAGCAGTTTATTAGCGGGAATACAAGTAGGGTACAATGAGCAGTTCTTC. Translated, it gives CASSLLAGIQVGYNEQFF.

This CDR3 reads CSVSTVSYNEQFF. CDR3 bases: TGCAGCGTTTCGACAGTTTCCTACAATGAGCAGTTCTTC. V usage is TRBV29-1 and J usage is TRBJ2-1, with D tentatively TRBD1 (5 bases). Trimming took off 5 bases at V and 1 base at J, with 9 bases between the two ends. The V gene's germline CDR1 is SQVTM and CDR2 ANQGSEA. The CDR3 contains 13 residues.

The rearrangement uses TRBV30 and TRBJ2-5; the match to TRBD1 covers 7 bases. The CDR3 has 13 amino acids. The germline V gene encodes CDR1 GTSNPN and CDR2 SVGIG (reference sequence). Germline trimming cut 2 bases from V and 5 bases from J; bases unmatched to any gene: 5. The CDR3 bases are TGTGCCTGGAGTTATACAGGGGTGGAGACCCAGTACTTC. Translating gives CAWSYTGVETQYF.

J is TRBJ2-7 and V is TRBV4-1; D not resolved. Germline V gene sequence: CDR1 MGHRA, CDR2 YSYEKL. CDR3 size: 13 residues. Trimming removed 1 base from V and 2 bases from J, with 6 bases in between. The CDR3 DNA reads TGCGCCAGCAGCCAAGTTGGAGCCTACGAGCAGTACTTC. Translated: CASSQVGAYEQYF.

This chain uses TRBV4-2 with TRBJ2-3, with D possibly being TRBD2 (5 bases). The CDR3 runs 15 residues. CDR1 is LGHNA and CDR2 is YNFKEQ in the germline V gene. V was clipped by 0 bases and J by 2 bases, with 9 bases between them. CDR3 residues: CASSQDFGLTDTQYF. CDR3 coding DNA: TGTGCCAGCAGCCAAGATTTTGGACTCACAGATACGCAGTATTTT.